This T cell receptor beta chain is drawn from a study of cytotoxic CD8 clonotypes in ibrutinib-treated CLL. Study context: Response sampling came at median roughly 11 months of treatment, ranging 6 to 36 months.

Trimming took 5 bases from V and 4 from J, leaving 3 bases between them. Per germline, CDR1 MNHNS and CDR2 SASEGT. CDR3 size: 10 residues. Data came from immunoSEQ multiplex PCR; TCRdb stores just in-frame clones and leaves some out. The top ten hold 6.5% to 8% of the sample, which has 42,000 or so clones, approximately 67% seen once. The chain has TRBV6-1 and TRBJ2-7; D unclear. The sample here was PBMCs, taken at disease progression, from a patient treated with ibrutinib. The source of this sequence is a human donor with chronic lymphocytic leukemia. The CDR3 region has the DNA TGTGCCAGCAGTCAATACGAGCAGTACTTC. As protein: CASSQYEQYF.